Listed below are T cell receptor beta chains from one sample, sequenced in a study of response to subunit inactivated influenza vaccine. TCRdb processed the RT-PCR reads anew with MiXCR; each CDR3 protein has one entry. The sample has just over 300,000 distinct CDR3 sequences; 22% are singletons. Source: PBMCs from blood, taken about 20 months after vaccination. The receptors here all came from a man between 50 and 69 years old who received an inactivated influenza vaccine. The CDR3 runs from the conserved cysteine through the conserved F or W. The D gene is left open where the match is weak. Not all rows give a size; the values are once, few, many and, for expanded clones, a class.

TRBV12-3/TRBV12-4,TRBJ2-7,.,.,CASSSRDRFYEQYF,TGTGCCAGCAGTTCTAGGGACCGCTTCTACGAGCAGTACTTC
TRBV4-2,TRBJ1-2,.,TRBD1,CASSQEQGDLYGYTF,TGTGCCAGCAGCCAAGAACAGGGGGATCTCTATGGCTACACCTTC
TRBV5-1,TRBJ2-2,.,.,CASSPAARGLPGELFF,TGCGCCAGCAGCCCAGCGGCGAGGGGTTTACCCGGGGAGCTGTTTTTT
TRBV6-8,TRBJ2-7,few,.,CASGNPSFYEQYF,TGTGCCAGCGGTAACCCAAGCTTCTACGAGCAGTACTTC
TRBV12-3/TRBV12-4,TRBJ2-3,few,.,CASRRAGVLLHTDTQYF,TGTGCCAGCAGACGGGCAGGGGTCCTACTCCACACAGATACGCAGTATTTT
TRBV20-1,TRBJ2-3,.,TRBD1,CSASLRDRGLSGAQYF,TGCAGTGCTAGCCTCCGGGACAGGGGTCTTTCCGGTGCGCAGTATTTT
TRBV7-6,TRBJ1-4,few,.,CASSPGGAVGNEKLFF,TGTGCCAGCAGCCCCGGGGGCGCCGTAGGTAATGAAAAACTGTTTTTT
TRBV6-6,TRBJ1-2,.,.,CASSTRGAVGYTF,TGTGCCAGCAGTACCCGGGGAGCAGTAGGCTACACCTTC
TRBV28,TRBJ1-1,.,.,CASRGSGNTEAFF,TGTGCCAGCAGGGGTTCCGGGAACACTGAAGCTTTCTTT
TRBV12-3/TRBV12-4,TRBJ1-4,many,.,CASSFGTDPRNEKLFF,TGTGCCAGCAGTTTTGGGACGGATCCTAGGAATGAAAAACTGTTTTTT
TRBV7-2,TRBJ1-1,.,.,CASSLGIRRDAEAFF,TGTGCCAGCAGCTTAGGCATCAGGAGAGACGCTGAAGCTTTCTTT
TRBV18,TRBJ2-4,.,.,CASSPDGGIIQYF,TGTGCCAGCTCACCTGACGGAGGTATCATTCAGTACTTC
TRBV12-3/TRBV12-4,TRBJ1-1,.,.,CASSLVYFAQGNTEAFF,TGTGCCAGCAGTTTAGTTTATTTTGCCCAGGGAAACACTGAAGCTTTCTTT
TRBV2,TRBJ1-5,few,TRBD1,CASSGQGRSNQPQHF,TGTGCCAGCAGTGGACAGGGTCGGAGCAATCAGCCCCAGCATTTT
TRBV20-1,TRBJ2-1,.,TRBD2,CSARVASGSGEQFF,TGCAGTGCTAGAGTAGCTAGCGGCTCAGGGGAGCAGTTCTTC
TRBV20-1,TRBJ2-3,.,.,CSARRQPTDTQYF,TGCAGTGCTAGAAGGCAGCCCACAGATACGCAGTATTTT
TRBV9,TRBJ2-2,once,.,CASSVASGGAGELFF,TGTGCCAGCAGCGTAGCGTCCGGGGGTGCCGGGGAGCTGTTTTTT
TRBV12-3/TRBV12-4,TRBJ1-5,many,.,CASSGGQSNQPQHF,TGTGCCAGCAGTGGCGGACAGAGCAATCAGCCCCAGCATTTT
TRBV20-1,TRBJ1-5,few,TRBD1,CSASEGQRVNQPQHF,TGCAGTGCTAGCGAGGGACAGAGGGTGAATCAGCCCCAGCATTTT
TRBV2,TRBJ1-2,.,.,CASSLKSVIYGYTF,TGTGCCAGCAGCCTCAAGTCGGTTATCTATGGCTACACCTTC
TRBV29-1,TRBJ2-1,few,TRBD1,CSVVTDREYNEQFF,TGCAGCGTTGTTACGGACAGGGAATACAATGAGCAGTTCTTC
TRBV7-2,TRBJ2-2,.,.,CASSLAGSGGTGELFF,TGTGCCAGCAGCTTAGCAGGGTCGGGTGGCACCGGGGAGCTGTTTTTT
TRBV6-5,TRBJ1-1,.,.,CASSYLRQNTEAFF,TGTGCCAGCAGTTACCTACGGCAAAACACTGAAGCTTTCTTT
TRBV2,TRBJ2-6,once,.,CASSQGRGANVLTF,TGTGCCAGCAGCCAGGGGAGGGGGGCCAACGTCCTGACTTTC
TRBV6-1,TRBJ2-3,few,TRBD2,CASSLSGGEATDTQYF,TGTGCCAGCAGCCTTAGCGGGGGAGAGGCCACAGATACGCAGTATTTT
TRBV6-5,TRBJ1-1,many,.,CASSYSNGNTEAFF,TGTGCCAGCAGTTACTCGAACGGGAACACTGAAGCTTTCTTT
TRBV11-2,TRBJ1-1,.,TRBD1,CASSLAVQGTEAFF,TGTGCCAGCAGCTTAGCTGTACAGGGGACTGAAGCTTTCTTT
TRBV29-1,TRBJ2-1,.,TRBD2,CSVEDLTSGSYEQFF,TGCAGCGTTGAAGATCTCACTAGCGGGAGTTATGAGCAGTTCTTC
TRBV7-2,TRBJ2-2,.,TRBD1,CASRQDRGLTGELFF,TGTGCCAGCAGACAGGACAGGGGATTAACCGGGGAGCTGTTTTTT
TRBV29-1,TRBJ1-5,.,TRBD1,CSVGQGGDQPQHF,TGCAGCGTTGGACAGGGTGGTGATCAGCCCCAGCATTTT
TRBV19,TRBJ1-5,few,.,CASTAVVYSNQPQHF,TGTGCCAGTACTGCCGTGGTGTATAGCAATCAGCCCCAGCATTTT
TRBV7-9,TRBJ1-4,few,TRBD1,CASSLTRQGINEKLFF,TGTGCCAGCAGCCTCACCAGACAGGGGATTAATGAAAAACTGTTTTTT
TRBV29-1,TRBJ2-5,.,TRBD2,CSVELRLADQETQYF,TGCAGCGTTGAACTTAGGCTAGCGGACCAAGAGACCCAGTACTTC
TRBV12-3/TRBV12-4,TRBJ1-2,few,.,CASSLAGRDGYTF,TGTGCCAGCAGTTTGGCGGGCCGGGATGGCTACACCTTC
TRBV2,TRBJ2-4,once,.,CASSDVEVIQYF,TGTGCCAGCAGTGATGTGGAGGTCATCCAGTACTTC
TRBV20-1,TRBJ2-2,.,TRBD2,CSARGLAGGPGTGELFF,TGCAGTGCTAGGGGACTAGCGGGGGGGCCGGGCACCGGGGAGCTGTTTTTT
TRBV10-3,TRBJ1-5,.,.,CAISESGGVDQPQHF,TGTGCCATCAGTGAGTCCGGGGGCGTCGATCAGCCCCAGCATTTT
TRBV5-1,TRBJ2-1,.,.,CASSSQEVAYNEQFF,TGCGCCAGCAGTTCCCAGGAAGTAGCCTACAATGAGCAGTTCTTC
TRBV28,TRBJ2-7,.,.,CASSFLVATEYEQYF,TGTGCCAGCAGTTTTTTAGTAGCGACGGAGTACGAGCAGTACTTC
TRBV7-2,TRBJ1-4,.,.,CASSLKLGARLFF,TGTGCCAGCAGCTTAAAGCTGGGGGCGCGTCTGTTTTTT
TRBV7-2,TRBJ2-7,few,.,CASSQGGGAYEQYF,TGTGCCAGCAGCCAAGGAGGGGGGGCCTACGAGCAGTACTTC
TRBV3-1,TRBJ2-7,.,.,CASSLMTANLEQYF,TGTGCCAGCAGCCTTATGACGGCCAACCTCGAGCAGTACTTC
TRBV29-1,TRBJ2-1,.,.,CSIRDPAVDEQFF,TGCAGCATCCGGGACCCAGCAGTGGATGAGCAGTTCTTC
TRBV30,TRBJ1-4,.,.,CAGAGDSEKLFF,TGTGCCGGGGCAGGGGATTCTGAAAAACTGTTTTTT
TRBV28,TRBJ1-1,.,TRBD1,CASSSLSQNRGDIMNTEAFF,TGTGCCAGCAGTAGCCTTAGCCAAAACAGGGGCGATATCATGAACACTGAAGCTTTCTTT
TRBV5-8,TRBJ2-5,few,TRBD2,CASSPGWTSGAEETQYF,TGTGCCAGCAGCCCCGGCTGGACTAGCGGGGCCGAAGAGACCCAGTACTTC